These 22 T cell receptor beta chains share one sample of origin, sequenced in a study of cytomegalovirus exposure and HLA in healthy donors. In the PCR, 60 Vbeta and 13 Jbeta primers were used. Assay used: immunoSEQ multiplex PCR; TCRdb lists only in-frame clones, some missing. The table records 95,000 to 100,000 clones, 76% of them present only once. Source material: PBMCs. Every receptor here comes from a middle-aged man in good health and CMV-seronegative.

In its sample, this clone was seen once. This chain connects TRBV5-4 to TRBJ1-6, with D unclear. The CDR3 has 15 residues. The germline CDR1 and CDR2 sequences are SGHNT and YYREEE (reference sequence). V was shortened by 3 bases and J by 8 bases, with 15 bases between the two germline ends. Here the CDR3 DNA reads TGTGCCAGCAGCTCTGACTGGATATCGGATTCACCCCTCCACTTT. The encoded protein is CASSSDWISDSPLHF.

A single count supports this clone. The chain recombines TRBV10-1 with TRBJ1-6; D not certain. V lost 6 bases to trimming and J lost 7 bases, with 16 bases between them. Germline CDR1 WNHNN, CDR2 SYGVQD (reference sequence). This CDR3 has 15 amino acids. CDR3 nucleotide sequence: TGCGCCAGCAGCTACGGGTATAAGCGCAATTCACCCCTCCACTTT. It encodes CASSYGYKRNSPLHF.

In its sample, this clone was seen once. The sample holds other DNA sequences that translate to the same CDR3. The chain employs TRBV6-6 and TRBJ2-3; 10 bases fit TRBD1. This CDR3 has 15 amino acids. CDR1 is MNHNY and CDR2 is SVGAGI in the germline V gene (reference sequence). V gave up 4 bases and J gave up 1 base; unmatched junction bases: 2. The CDR3 DNA reads TGTGCCAGCAGTTCCGGGACAGGGGGCACAGATACGCAGTATTTT. Translated, it gives CASSSGTGGTDTQYF.

V usage is TRBV5-1 and J usage is TRBJ2-5, with 10 bases identical to TRBD2. V shed 7 bases, J shed 1 base, and the junction held 10 bases outside the gene matches. The CDR3 totals 16 residues. Germline CDR1 reads SGHRS; CDR2 reads YFSETQ. For the CDR3, the DNA is TGCGCCAGCTCTAAGACTAGCGGGCTTTCCCAAGAGACCCAGTACTTC. Its translation is CASSKTSGLSQETQYF. Looking up the rest from reference TRBV5-1 and TRBJ2-5 gives the full variable domain: KAGVTQTPRYLIKTRGQQVTLSCSPISGHRSVSWYQQTPGQGLQFLFEYFSETQRNKGNFPGRFSGRQFSNSRSEMNVSTLELGDSALYLCASSKTSGLSQETQYFGPGTRLLVL.

This clone came up a few times. The V call is TRBV7-9, the J call TRBJ1-2, with D hard to call. This CDR3 is built from 14 residues. The germline CDR1 and CDR2 sequences are SEHNR and FQNEAQ (reference sequence). V was trimmed by 1 base and J by 4 bases, leaving 10 bases between them. The CDR3 protein is CASSLEGVGYGYTF. The CDR3 nucleotides read TGTGCCAGCAGCTTAGAGGGAGTCGGCTATGGCTACACCTTC.

This rearrangement joins TRBV15 to TRBJ2-5; TRBD2 agrees at 8 bases. CDR1 is LNHNV, CDR2 YYDKDF, per germline (reference sequence). The CDR3 loop spans 15 amino acids. The trim removed 4 bases at V and 2 bases at J, leaving 6 bases unmatched. DNA of the CDR3: TGTGCCACCAGCAACGGACTAGCAGCTCAAGAGACCCAGTACTTC. It yields the protein CATSNGLAAQETQYF. The variable domain in full, with the rest retrieved from reference TRBV15 and TRBJ2-5, is DAMVIQNPRYQVTQFGKPVTLSCSQTLNHNVMYWYQQKSSQAPKLLFHYYDKDFNNEADTPDNFQSRRPNTSFCFLDIRSPGLGDTAMYLCATSNGLAAQETQYFGPGTRLLVL.

The chain carries TRBV2 and TRBJ2-3, with 10 nucleotides matching TRBD2. Per germline, CDR1 SNHLY and CDR2 FYNNEI. V dropped 5 bases and J dropped 4; count of bases not matched to a gene: 6. The CDR3 extends over 15 amino acids. The CDR3 sequence: CASSTAGGPSDTQYF. CDR3 DNA: TGTGCCAGCAGTACAGCGGGGGGGCCGTCAGATACGCAGTATTTT.

This clone came up once. The CDR3 reads CAIRTDNSPLHF. The CDR3 coding sequence is TGTGCCATACGGACAGATAATTCACCCCTCCACTTT. The rearrangement joins TRBV2 to TRBJ1-6; D might be TRBD1 (6 bases). The CDR3 sequence is 12 residues long. In germline, CDR1 is SNHLY, CDR2 FYNNEI. Deletions cut 10 bases from V and 5 bases from J, with 9 bases between.

The J gene is TRBJ1-4, the V gene TRBV4-2; D is undetermined. The CDR3 covers 16 residues. V was shortened by 0 bases and J by 8 bases, with 16 bases between the two germline ends. CDR1 is LGHNA and CDR2 is YNFKEQ in the germline V gene. CDR3 sequence reads: CASSQDEFGRGEKLFF. The CDR3 DNA reads as TGTGCCAGCAGCCAAGATGAGTTCGGGAGAGGGGAAAAACTGTTTTTT.

DNA of the CDR3: TGTGCCAGCAGTTACTCCTACGGGGGGGCGGGCGAGCAGTACTTC. It encodes CASSYSYGGAGEQYF. The rearrangement uses TRBV6-5 and TRBJ2-7, with 8 bases fitting TRBD2. The CDR3 runs to 15 residues. Germline values: CDR1 MNHEY, CDR2 SVGAGI. V dropped 0 bases and J dropped 6; count of bases not matched to a gene: 7.

This clone was detected only a few times. The chain employs TRBV27 and TRBJ2-6; a weak D match, TRBD2 (6 bases). The CDR3 covers 16 residues. Germline V gives CDR1 MNHEY, CDR2 SMNVEV (reference sequence). V gave up 3 bases and J gave up 2 bases, with 11 bases separating them. In nucleotides, the CDR3 is TGTGCCAGCAGTTTGTGGGCGGGAACTGGGGCCAACGTCCTGACTTTC. Translated: CASSLWAGTGANVLTF.

The chain uses TRBV4-1 and TRBJ1-5; the D is unclear. CDR1 is MGHRA, CDR2 YSYEKL, per germline. V was trimmed by 3 bases and J by 0 bases, leaving 9 bases between them. This CDR3 comprises 15 residues. The CDR3: CASSQQRNSNQPQHF. The CDR3 region has the DNA TGCGCCAGCAGCCAGCAGAGGAATAGCAATCAGCCCCAGCATTTT.

J is TRBJ2-1 and V is TRBV27; 9 bases agree with TRBD2. Germline CDR1 is MNHEY and CDR2 is SMNVEV (reference sequence). V gave up 5 bases and J gave up 0 bases; unmatched junction bases: 5. The CDR3 is 16 amino acids. CDR3 loop: CASSKSGGSSYNEQFF. The CDR3 DNA follows: TGTGCCAGCAGTAAGAGCGGGGGGAGCTCCTACAATGAGCAGTTCTTC.

With regard to this clone: At the DNA level, this CDR3 is encoded by other sequences in the same sample as well. The chain carries TRBV12-1 and TRBJ2-7; the tabulated D call, TRBD2, remains unverified against the DNA. TRBV12-1 is termed a pseudogene. This CDR3 spans 18 amino acids. The CDR3 region has the DNA TGTGCTAGCGGCTACAGAAGAACTGGGACACCCTGGGACTACGAGCAGTACGTC. Translation gives CASGYRRTGTPWDYEQYV.

This chain uses TRBV4-2 with TRBJ2-1, with TRBD2 matching 9 bases. From germline, CDR1 is LGHNA and CDR2 YNFKEQ. The CDR3 has 15 residues. Trimming took 0 bases from V and 7 from J; bases not matched to a gene: 4. The CDR3 here is CASSQDGAGGNEQFF. In nucleotides, the CDR3 is TGTGCCAGCAGCCAAGATGGGGCGGGGGGGAATGAGCAGTTCTTC.

V and J are TRBV5-1 and TRBJ1-2; TRBD1 aligns across 8 bases. The germline V gene has CDR1 SGHRS and CDR2 YFSETQ. The CDR3 is 15 residues long. V was clipped by 0 bases and J by 8 bases; unmatched bases: 9. DNA of the CDR3: TGCGCCAGCAGCTTGGGGACAGGGAGATCGGGGGGCTACACCTTC. The encoded protein is CASSLGTGRSGGYTF.

Here the CDR3 DNA reads TGTGCCAGTAGTCCACGGAGACGGGGTTCAAATGGCTACACCTTC. Translating it yields CASSPRRRGSNGYTF. The chain uses TRBV19 and TRBJ1-2; no reliable D call. From germline, CDR1 is LNHDA and CDR2 SQIVND (reference sequence). Trimming shortened V by 5 bases and J by 6 bases, and 19 bases separated the two germline ends. This CDR3 spans 15 amino acids.

The CDR3 region is CASSLGIGMAESWTF. The DNA of the CDR3 is TGTGCCAGCAGCTTAGGAATAGGAATGGCGGAATCGTGGACCTTC. The chain couples TRBV13 to TRBJ1-2, with D unresolved. Looked up from germline, CDR1 is PRHDT and CDR2 is FYEKMQ (reference sequence). Trimming cost V 0 bases and J 14 bases, with 22 bases left between them. The CDR3 runs 15 residues. Full variable domain (missing parts from reference TRBV13 and TRBJ1-2): AAGVIQSPRHLIKEKRETATLKCYPIPRHDTVYWYQQGPGQDPQFLISFYEKMQSDKGSIPDRFSAQQFSDYHSELNMSSLELGDSALYFCASSLGIGMAESWTFGSGTRLTVV.

The rearrangement joins TRBV19 to TRBJ2-3; 7 bases agree with TRBD1. J gave up 5 bases and V 5 bases, and 10 bases lay outside the gene matches. Germline values: CDR1 LNHDA, CDR2 SQIVND (reference sequence). The CDR3 is made up of 15 amino acids. The CDR3 DNA is TGTGCCAGTAGTGTTCCCACAGGGGCTATAGATACGCAGTATTTT. Protein sequence: CASSVPTGAIDTQYF. Supplemented by reference TRBV19 and TRBJ2-3, the full variable domain reads DGGITQSPKYLFRKEGQNVTLSCEQNLNHDAMYWYRQDPGQGLRLIYYSQIVNDFQKGDIAEGYSVSREKKESFPLTVTSAQKNPTAFYLCASSVPTGAIDTQYFGPGTRLTVL.

The chain has TRBV10-3 and TRBJ2-7; TRBD1 might be the D (5 bases). Germline V lookup: CDR1 ENHRY, CDR2 SYGVKD. This CDR3 has 11 residues. V shed 10 bases and J shed 4 bases, with 11 bases lying between them. The CDR3 coding sequence is TGTGCCACTCGAGGACAATACGAGCAGTACTTC. It yields the protein CATRGQYEQYF.

This chain uses TRBV5-4 with TRBJ2-2; 7 bases are shared with TRBD1. Germline V gene lookup returns CDR1 SGHNT and CDR2 YYREEE (reference sequence). V trimming: 3 bases; J trimming: 4 bases; junction bases outside the gene matches: 6. The CDR3 has 15 residues. The CDR3 DNA reads as TGTGCCAGCAGCTATGAGGGGGCGAGCACCGGGGAGCTGTTTTTT. It is translated as CASSYEGASTGELFF. Based on the CDR3 plus reference TRBV5-4 and TRBJ2-2, the full variable domain is ETGVTQSPTHLIKTRGQQVTLRCSSQSGHNTVSWYQQALGQGPQFIFQYYREEENGRGNFPPRFSGLQFPNYSSELNVNALELDDSALYLCASSYEGASTGELFFGEGSRLTVL.

This sequence joins TRBV5-5 and TRBJ2-2, with TRBD1 matching 11 bases. The CDR3 length is 17 residues. Germline V gene sequence: CDR1 SGHKS, CDR2 YYEKEE (reference sequence). After removal of 3 bases from V and 4 bases from J, the junction contained 8 bases not matched to a gene. The CDR3 reads CASSSDWTGGSTGELFF. The CDR3 DNA follows: TGTGCCAGCAGCTCTGACTGGACAGGGGGCAGCACCGGGGAGCTGTTTTTT.